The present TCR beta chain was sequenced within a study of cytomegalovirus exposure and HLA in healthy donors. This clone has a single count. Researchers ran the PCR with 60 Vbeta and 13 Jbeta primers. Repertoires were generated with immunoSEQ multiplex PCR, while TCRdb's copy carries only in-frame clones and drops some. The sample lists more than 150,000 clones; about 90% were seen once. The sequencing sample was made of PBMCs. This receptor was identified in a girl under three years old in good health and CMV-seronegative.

The CDR3 sequence is CASSVSTGANSPLHF. The CDR3 bases are TGTGCCAGTAGTGTCTCTACAGGGGCCAATTCACCCCTCCACTTT. The V call is TRBV19, the J call TRBJ1-6, with 7 positions matching TRBD1. This CDR3 comprises 15 residues. V shed 5 bases, J shed 7 bases, and the junction held 8 bases outside the gene matches. The germline gives CDR1 LNHDA, CDR2 SQIVND (reference sequence).